These T cell receptor beta chains were read from a single sample in a study of cytotoxic CD8 clonotypes in ibrutinib-treated CLL. Generated by immunoSEQ multiplex PCR, the TCRdb table keeps only in-frame clones and is missing some. The sample consists of about 39,000 clones, approximately 71% of them appearing once. The sample consisted of PBMCs, taken at disease progression, from a patient treated with ibrutinib. All receptors derive from a human donor with chronic lymphocytic leukemia. Both conserved end residues are part of each CDR3. D genes are given only for firm matches. A clone size is listed for some rows: how often the clone was seen (once, few, many), or a class if it is expanded.

size,D,V,J,DNA,CDR3
NA,NA,TRBV7-2,TRBJ1-2,TGTGCCAGCAGCTCGGCACGGGTTAACTATGGCTACACCTTC,CASSSARVNYGYTF
NA,NA,TRBV7-9,TRBJ1-4,TGTGCCAGCAGCCTGGGGCAGGACAATGAAAAACTGTTTTTT,CASSLGQDNEKLFF
NA,NA,TRBV7-9,TRBJ1-4,TGTGCCAGCAGCTTTTTCGGGGCGGTAGGGACTAATGAAAAACTGTTTTTT,CASSFFGAVGTNEKLFF
few,NA,TRBV2,TRBJ2-7,TGTGCCAGCAGGCCTACGTTCTCCTACGAGCAGTACTTC,CASRPTFSYEQYF
NA,NA,TRBV28,TRBJ1-4,TGTGCCAGCAGTCAAAGGATGGGGAACGCGAAGGAAAAACTGTTTTTT,CASSQRMGNAKEKLFF
NA,NA,TRBV5-4,TRBJ2-7,TGTGCCAGCAGCTTGGATGTTTTCTCCTACGAGCAGTACTTC,CASSLDVFSYEQYF
NA,NA,TRBV19,TRBJ1-1,TGTGCCAGTAGTAGTATCCGGGGACCATATGAAGCTTTCTTT,CASSSIRGPYEAFF
NA,NA,TRBV10-3,TRBJ2-1,TGTGCCATCAGTGAGTCGGGGAGCGGAGACAATGAGCAGTTCTTC,CAISESGSGDNEQFF
NA,TRBD2,TRBV7-3,TRBJ2-5,TGTGCCAGCAGTCGGGGACTAGCGGGAGGTAAAGAGACCCAGTACTTC,CASSRGLAGGKETQYF
NA,NA,TRBV9,TRBJ2-1,TGTGCCAGCAGCGTAGCAGGAGACCACTACAATGAGCAGTTCTTC,CASSVAGDHYNEQFF
few,NA,TRBV9,TRBJ2-7,TGTGCCAGGGTTTCGGGTGGCGGGACGAACTACGAGCAGTACTTC,CARVSGGGTNYEQYF
NA,NA,TRBV11-2,TRBJ1-5,TGTGCCAGCAGCTTAGCCCCTACAGGGAACAATCAGCCCCAGCATTTT,CASSLAPTGNNQPQHF
NA,NA,TRBV10-1,TRBJ1-5,TGCGCCAGCAGGCAGGGTTGCAATCAGCCCCAGCATTTT,CASRQGCNQPQHF
NA,TRBD1,TRBV18,TRBJ1-1,TGTGCCAGCTCACCGGGACAGTCGCGAGTCACTGAAGCTTTCTTT,CASSPGQSRVTEAFF
NA,TRBD1,TRBV5-6,TRBJ2-7,TGTGCCAGCAGGGGTTCCGAAGACAGGGGAACCTACGAGCAGTACTTC,CASRGSEDRGTYEQYF
NA,NA,TRBV19,TRBJ2-2,TGTGCCAGTAGTACCCCCCGGCAGGACCCGAACACCGGGGAGCTGTTTTTT,CASSTPRQDPNTGELFF
NA,NA,TRBV2,TRBJ2-7,TGTGCCAGCAGTGACGCGGGGAGACCGACTTTTTGGATCGAGCAGTACTTC,CASSDAGRPTFWIEQYF
NA,TRBD2,TRBV5-1,TRBJ2-1,TGCGCCAGCAGCGTGGGACTAGCGGGAGCGAAGAGCTCCTACAATGAGCAGTTCTTC,CASSVGLAGAKSSYNEQFF
few,NA,TRBV11-3,TRBJ2-5,TGTGCCAGCAGCTACAGGGAAGAGACCCAGTACTTC,CASSYREETQYF
NA,NA,TRBV18,TRBJ2-1,TGTGCCAGCTCACCGGCAGGCCCCTACAATGAGCAGTTCTTC,CASSPAGPYNEQFF
NA,NA,TRBV7-3,TRBJ1-1,TGTGCCAGCAGCTTAGAAGTCAGGGCTGAAGCTTTCTTT,CASSLEVRAEAFF
NA,TRBD2,TRBV14,TRBJ2-3,TGTGCCAGCAGCCAAGATCTCCTAGCGGGAGGTGGGGATACGCAGTATTTT,CASSQDLLAGGGDTQYF
once,TRBD2,TRBV7-3,TRBJ2-1,TGTGCCAGCAGCTTACTAGCGGGAACCCGAGGCTCCTACAATGAGCAGTTCTTC,CASSLLAGTRGSYNEQFF
NA,TRBD1,TRBV30,TRBJ1-1,TGTGCCTGGATGAGGGAGGACAGGACTGAAGCTTTCTTT,CAWMREDRTEAFF
NA,NA,TRBV28,TRBJ2-3,TGTGCCAGCAGTCCTCGGGACTCCCCCAGAAGCACAGATACGCAGTATTTT,CASSPRDSPRSTDTQYF
few,NA,TRBV15,TRBJ2-7,TGTGCCACCAGCAGCGATGGGGGACCTGGCGGGAAGTCCTACGAGCAGTACTTC,CATSSDGGPGGKSYEQYF
NA,TRBD1,TRBV30,TRBJ2-6,TGTGCCTGGAGTCGACAGGGGGCATACGGGGCCAACGTCCTGACTTTC,CAWSRQGAYGANVLTF
NA,TRBD1,TRBV7-2,TRBJ1-5,TGTGCCAGCAGCTCAGGGGGAGGGGGTAACCAGCCCCAGCATTTT,CASSSGGGGNQPQHF
NA,TRBD2,TRBV11-1,TRBJ2-1,TGTGCCAGCAGCTTAGGGGGGACTAGCGGGAGGGCATGGTACAATGAGCAGTTCTTC,CASSLGGTSGRAWYNEQFF
NA,TRBD1,TRBV2,TRBJ2-1,TGTGCCAGCAGTACAGGGGGCTCCTACAATGAGCAGTTCTTC,CASSTGGSYNEQFF
NA,TRBD2,TRBV11-3,TRBJ2-1,TGTGCCAGCAGCCGAGGGACTAGCGGGAGCGATGAGCAGTTCTTC,CASSRGTSGSDEQFF
NA,NA,TRBV6-1,TRBJ1-1,TGTGCCAGCATCATAGGACAGAACACTGAAGCTTTCTTT,CASIIGQNTEAFF
NA,NA,TRBV11-2,TRBJ2-5,TGTGCCAGCAGCCCCCGAGGGCCCGCGGAGACCCAGTACTTC,CASSPRGPAETQYF